This T cell receptor beta chain came from a study of identical twins. TCRdb ran MiXCR on the 5' RACE reads and lists one entry per CDR3 protein. The sample has approximately 190,000 distinct CDR3 sequences, 15% to 20% seen once. Trimming cost V 6 bases and J 3 bases, with 12 bases left between them. This CDR3 is 13 amino acids long. Germline V gene sequence: CDR1 MNHEY, CDR2 SMNVEV (reference sequence). In addition, the sample was reused for a study of T cells expressing NK-cell markers.

This TCR was sampled from a woman aged 18-29 years in good health. The V and J genes are TRBV27 and TRBJ2-7; D is ambiguous. Specimen: CD8+ T cells sorted from blood. For the CDR3, the DNA is TGTGCCAGCAGCGAGGACGGAGACTACGAGCAGTACTTC. Amino acids: CASSEDGDYEQYF.